The 21 T cell receptor beta chains below all came from one sample that was sequenced in a study of T cells in localized non-small cell lung cancer. Produced via immunoSEQ multiplex PCR; TCRdb's table is partial and in-frame only. The sample shows 65,000 to 90,000 clones, around three quarters of them seen only once. Source: PBMCs, taken before any cancer treatment. Receptors were obtained from a man aged 35-75 years with stage II squamous cell lung carcinoma.

As concerns this clone: The sample holds other DNA sequences that translate to the same CDR3. CDR3 loop: CASSIGQLSNQPQHF. CDR3 DNA: TGTGCCAGTAGTATAGGGCAGCTTAGCAATCAGCCCCAGCATTTT. The V call is TRBV19, the J call TRBJ1-5; D is unresolved. The V end lost 1 base, the J end lost 0 bases, and 7 bases lay between the germline ends. Per the germline V gene, CDR1 is LNHDA and CDR2 is SQIVND (reference sequence). The CDR3 has 15 amino acids.

Only a few counts were recorded for this clone. The chain uses TRBV6-6 and TRBJ1-4; TRBD1 is a possible D gene (5 bases). Trimming stripped 6 bases from V and 2 bases from J, with 10 bases between. The length of the CDR3 is 14 residues. The V gene's germline CDR1 is MNHNY and CDR2 SVGAGI (reference sequence). DNA of the CDR3: TGTGCCAGCAGCGAGAGACAGACTAATGAAAAACTGTTTTTT. Protein product: CASSERQTNEKLFF.

The chain carries TRBV28 and TRBJ2-7; D perhaps matches TRBD1 (5 bases). The V and J ends lost 5 bases and 3 bases respectively, with 14 bases between them. Germline V gives CDR1 MDHEN, CDR2 SYDVKM. The CDR3 runs to 14 residues. CDR3: CASSLTGFYYEQYF. The DNA of the CDR3 is TGTGCCAGCAGTCTAACAGGTTTCTACTACGAGCAGTACTTC. The variable domain in full, with the rest retrieved from reference TRBV28 and TRBJ2-7, is DVKVTQSSRYLVKRTGEKVFLECVQDMDHENMFWYRQDPGLGLRLIYFSYDVKMKEKGDIPEGYSVSREKKERFSLILESASTNQTSMYLCASSLTGFYYEQYFGPGTRLTVT.

This rearrangement joins TRBV9 to TRBJ2-3; TRBD2 agrees at 9 bases. Germline CDR1 reads SGDLS; CDR2 reads YYNGEE. After removal of 0 bases from V and 1 base from J, the junction contained 3 bases not matched to a gene. The CDR3 has 16 amino acids. The CDR3 coding sequence is TGTGCCAGCAGCGTAGGGGCGGGAGGGGGCACAGATACGCAGTATTTT. It codes for CASSVGAGGGTDTQYF.

The chain links TRBV18 to TRBJ1-6; D perhaps matches TRBD1 (5 bases). The CDR3 is 18 amino acids. CDR1 KGHSH and CDR2 LQKENI come from the germline V gene. Trimming removed 2 bases from V and 0 bases from J, with 14 bases in between. The CDR3 protein is CASSPTGTASSYNSPLHF. The CDR3 DNA reads TGTGCCAGCTCACCAACCGGGACGGCGAGCTCCTATAATTCACCCCTCCACTTT.

This clone was detected once. The chain is built from TRBV7-3 and TRBJ2-2, with a weak D call TRBD1 (5 bases). Trimming left V 1 base short and J 6 bases short, with 15 bases between. CDR1 and CDR2 from the germline V gene are SGHTA and FQGTGA. The CDR3 is 16 residues long. This chain's CDR3 is CASSLRGAGWAGELFF. CDR3 bases: TGTGCCAGCAGCTTAAGAGGAGCAGGGTGGGCCGGGGAGCTGTTTTTT.

The chain combines TRBV7-9 with TRBJ2-7; D ambiguous. CDR1 is SEHNR and CDR2 is FQNEAQ in the germline V gene (reference sequence). V shed 1 base and J shed 6 bases, with 4 bases lying between them. The CDR3 totals 11 residues. The CDR3: CASSLGPEQYF. For the CDR3, the DNA is TGTGCCAGCAGCTTAGGGCCCGAGCAGTACTTC.

Written as DNA, the CDR3 is TGTGCCAGCAGCTTAGGACTGAATCAAGAGACCCAGTACTTC. Protein sequence: CASSLGLNQETQYF. This chain uses TRBV7-8 with TRBJ2-5, with no clear D. Germline V gene sequence: CDR1 SGHVS, CDR2 FQNEAQ. CDR3 length: 14 amino acids. The V and J ends lost 1 base and 2 bases respectively, with 8 bases between them.

The chain recombines TRBV28 with TRBJ2-7; weak D call: TRBD1 (6 bases). The CDR3 runs 15 residues. Germline values: CDR1 MDHEN, CDR2 SYDVKM. Trimming removed 4 bases from V and 3 bases from J, with 16 bases in between. CDR3 residues: CASSSTYRDNYEQYF. The CDR3 DNA follows: TGTGCCAGCAGTTCGACGTACCGGGACAACTACGAGCAGTACTTC. The whole variable domain, filled in from reference TRBV28 and TRBJ2-7, reads DVKVTQSSRYLVKRTGEKVFLECVQDMDHENMFWYRQDPGLGLRLIYFSYDVKMKEKGDIPEGYSVSREKKERFSLILESASTNQTSMYLCASSSTYRDNYEQYFGPGTRLTVT.

The J gene is TRBJ1-4, the V gene TRBV5-5, with a tentative D call TRBD1 (6 bases). Per germline, CDR1 SGHKS and CDR2 YYEKEE (reference sequence). Trimming left V 2 bases short and J 7 bases short, with 12 bases between. The CDR3 loop spans 14 amino acids. CDR3 amino acids: CASSLLQGGEKLFF. CDR3 sequence (DNA): TGTGCCAGCAGCTTATTACAGGGTGGTGAAAAACTGTTTTTT.

V is TRBV25-1 and J is TRBJ2-4; D tentatively reads TRBD1 or TRBD2 (5 bases each). The CDR3 is 18 amino acids. In germline, CDR1 is MGHDK, CDR2 SYGVNS. The V gene lost 4 bases and the J gene lost 0 bases, with 19 bases spanning the gap. The CDR3: CASSGYNSGPRAKNIQYF. DNA of the CDR3: TGTGCCAGCAGTGGGTACAACTCGGGACCCCGAGCCAAAAACATTCAGTACTTC.

This clone showed up just once. The chain carries TRBV30 and TRBJ2-7, with D unresolved. This CDR3 has 12 residues. Germline V gene sequence: CDR1 GTSNPN, CDR2 SVGIG (reference sequence). The V gene lost 0 bases and the J gene lost 6 bases, with 9 bases spanning the gap. CDR3 sequence: CAWSVLSREQYF. CDR3 nucleotide sequence: TGTGCCTGGAGTGTACTGAGTCGCGAGCAGTACTTC.

This clone is medium-sized. The gene calls are TRBV6-5 and TRBJ2-7; a weak D match, TRBD1 (6 bases). Deletions cut 6 bases from V and 2 bases from J, with 14 bases between. Germline values: CDR1 MNHEY, CDR2 SVGAGI. The CDR3 length is 14 residues. The CDR3 nucleotides read TGTGCCAGCAGCTACAGGGTCGGAACCTACGAGCAGTACTTC. It yields the protein CASSYRVGTYEQYF.

This clone is a singleton in its sample. The junction and the germline gene differ at one end; a read error may be behind it. Here the CDR3 reads CASSDGQGKRVF. The CDR3, as DNA: TGTGCCAGCAGTGACGGGCAGGGGAAAAGGGTCTTC. The chain links TRBV6-4 to TRBJ2-1; possibly TRBD1 for D (6 bases). The length of the CDR3 is 12 residues. Looked up from germline, CDR1 is MRHNA and CDR2 is SNTAGT.

This chain uses TRBV11-2 with TRBJ2-7; D is undetermined. Germline-derived CDR1 and CDR2 are SGHAT and FQNNGV. Trimming removed 1 base from V and 5 bases from J, with 12 bases in between. The CDR3 is 14 amino acids. In DNA, the CDR3 is TGTGCCAGCAGCTTAGGGCCGTACGAGCACGAGCAGTACTTC. Protein sequence: CASSLGPYEHEQYF.

The rearrangement links TRBV5-4 to TRBJ2-2; 7 positions agree with TRBD2. The CDR3 has 17 amino acids. Germline CDR1 is SGHNT and CDR2 is YYREEE (reference sequence). The V segment lost 0 bases and the J segment 0 bases; nucleotides outside the gene matches: 5. The CDR3 nucleotides read TGTGCCAGCAGCTTGGCCCTAGCGGCAGCGAACACCGGGGAGCTGTTTTTT. It yields the protein CASSLALAAANTGELFF.

The chain links TRBV19 to TRBJ1-3; a possible D gene is TRBD1 (6 bases). CDR1 is LNHDA and CDR2 is SQIVND in the germline V gene (reference sequence). Trimming removed 7 bases at V and 4 bases at J, with 14 bases between. The CDR3 sequence is 14 residues long. CDR3 sequence: CASTDSAFGNTIYF. The CDR3 region has the DNA TGTGCCAGTACGGACAGTGCGTTCGGAAACACCATATATTTT.

Note on this clone: Compared with germline, one end of the junction differs, possibly owing to a read error. The sample carries other DNA sequences with the same CDR3. CDR3 residues: CASSLGQADEKLFF. In nucleotides, the CDR3 is TGCGCCAGCAGCTTGGGACAGGCGGATGAAAAGCTGTTTTTT. The genes are TRBV5-1 and TRBJ1-4, with a possible D match to TRBD1 (6 bases). The CDR3 length is 14 residues. Germline CDR1 SGHRS, CDR2 YFSETQ.

This chain joins TRBV7-3 and TRBJ2-1; 9 nucleotides agree with TRBD2. J gave up 10 bases and V 4 bases, and 8 bases lay outside the gene matches. Germline V lookup: CDR1 SGHTA, CDR2 FQGTGA. The CDR3 has 14 amino acids. DNA for the CDR3: TGTGCCAGCAGCTCTTACGGGACTAGCACAGAGCAGTTCTTC. It codes for CASSSYGTSTEQFF.

The chain combines TRBV5-4 with TRBJ1-2, with no clear D. Germline CDR1 SGHNT, CDR2 YYREEE (reference sequence). V was cut by 0 bases and J by 5 bases, with 8 bases left in between. The CDR3 consists of 13 residues. The CDR3 loop is CASSLAGGYGYTF. The DNA of the CDR3 is TGTGCCAGCAGCTTGGCGGGTGGGTATGGCTACACCTTC.

This CDR3 reads CASSIAGDSNQPQHF. CDR3 bases: TGTGCCAGTAGTATAGCGGGGGATAGCAATCAGCCCCAGCATTTT. This sequence joins TRBV19 and TRBJ1-5; D may be TRBD1 (5 bases). This CDR3 region has 15 residues. Trimming cost V 1 base and J 0 bases, with 7 bases left between them. Germline lookup yields CDR1 LNHDA and CDR2 SQIVND (reference sequence).